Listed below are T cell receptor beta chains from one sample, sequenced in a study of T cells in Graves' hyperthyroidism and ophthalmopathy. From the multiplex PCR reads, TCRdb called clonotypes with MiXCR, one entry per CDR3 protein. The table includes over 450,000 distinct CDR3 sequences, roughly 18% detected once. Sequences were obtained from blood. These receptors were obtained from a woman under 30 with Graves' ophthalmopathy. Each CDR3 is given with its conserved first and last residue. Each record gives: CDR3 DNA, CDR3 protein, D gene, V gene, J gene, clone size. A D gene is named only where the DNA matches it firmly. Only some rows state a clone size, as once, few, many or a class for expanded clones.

TGTGCCAGCAGCATAACAGCCGGCGAAAAACTGTTTTTT	CASSITAGEKLFF	NA	TRBV13	TRBJ1-4	few
TGCGCCAGCAGCCAAGCACGGCTAGCGGACCTTTACAATGAGCAGTTCTTC	CASSQARLADLYNEQFF	TRBD2	TRBV4-1	TRBJ2-1	NA
TGCAGTGCTAGAGATTTGGGGGGGGCTTTCTACGAGCAGTACTTC	CSARDLGGAFYEQYF	NA	TRBV20-1	TRBJ2-7	NA
TGTGCCAGCAGTCTCGGGACCCCCCGAATTGTCTTC	CASSLGTPRIVF	NA	TRBV2	TRBJ2-1	many
TGTGCCAGCAGCTTCCCAGACGGGGAGCAGTACTTC	CASSFPDGEQYF	NA	TRBV5-8	TRBJ2-7	NA
TGTGCCAGCAGCTTACGGTGGGGCTCCTACGAGCAGTACTTC	CASSLRWGSYEQYF	NA	TRBV7-6	TRBJ2-7	many
TGTGCCGGGCGGGGCCGGGTGTCAGCTTTCTTT	CAGRGRVSAFF	NA	TRBV11-3	TRBJ1-1	once
TGTGCCAGCAGTCTATGGCAGGGGCCGGAGACCCAGTACTTC	CASSLWQGPETQYF	NA	TRBV12-3/TRBV12-4	TRBJ2-5	NA
TGTGCCAGCAGTAGGGGACAGCAATATGGCTACACCTTC	CASSRGQQYGYTF	TRBD1	TRBV6-2/TRBV6-3	TRBJ1-2	few
TGTGCCAGCAGCTTAAGGCTAGCGGAGACGGATACGCAGTATTTT	CASSLRLAETDTQYF	TRBD2	TRBV7-3	TRBJ2-3	many
TGTGCCAGTAGTCGAGGAGCTAGCGGGGACCAGACCCAGTACTTC	CASSRGASGDQTQYF	TRBD2	TRBV19	TRBJ2-5	NA
TGTGCCAGCAGCTTACTAGCGGGAGGTGACACCGGGGAGCTGTTTTTT	CASSLLAGGDTGELFF	TRBD2	TRBV11-1	TRBJ2-2	NA
TGTGCCAGCAGCCATTCCGGGGAGCTGTTTTTT	CASSHSGELFF	NA	TRBV3-1	TRBJ2-2	many
TGTGCCAGCAGCCGGGACATAAACACCGGGGAGCTGTTTTTT	CASSRDINTGELFF	NA	TRBV3-1	TRBJ2-2	many
TGTGCCAGCAGTGGGGACAGGGTCTCGAACACTGAAGCTTTCTTT	CASSGDRVSNTEAFF	TRBD1	TRBV12-3/TRBV12-4	TRBJ1-1	NA
TGTGCCAGCACCCCCCTTAGCAATCAGCCCCAGCATTTT	CASTPLSNQPQHF	NA	TRBV28	TRBJ1-5	many
TGTGCCTGGGAGGAACAGGGGCTCTACGAGCAGTACTTC	CAWEEQGLYEQYF	TRBD1	TRBV30	TRBJ2-7	many
TGCAGTGCTAGATGGACTAGCGGGTCTAGCACAGATACGCAGTATTTT	CSARWTSGSSTDTQYF	TRBD2	TRBV20-1	TRBJ2-3	many
TGTGCCAGCAGTTACGAGGGGATGGCTGAAGCTTTCTTT	CASSYEGMAEAFF	NA	TRBV6-5	TRBJ1-1	many
TGTGCCATCAGCCCGACTAGCGGGAGGGCCGGAATCGGGGAGCTGTTTTTT	CAISPTSGRAGIGELFF	TRBD2	TRBV10-3	TRBJ2-2	few
TGTGCCAGCAGCCTTAGCGGGAGGCCGGCGTACAATGAGCAGTTCTTC	CASSLSGRPAYNEQFF	TRBD2	TRBV7-9	TRBJ2-1	many
TGTGCCAGCAGCACCCTAGGGGGCTCTACTGAAGCTTTCTTT	CASSTLGGSTEAFF	TRBD1	TRBV6-1	TRBJ1-1	few
TGTGCCGGTCAAACAGGGGGCGCAACCAATCAGCCCCAGCATTTT	CAGQTGGATNQPQHF	TRBD1	TRBV28	TRBJ1-5	many